This T cell receptor beta chain appears in the sequencing data of a study of T cells in Graves' hyperthyroidism and ophthalmopathy. TCR beta CDR3 regions were amplified from RNA transcripts. Primed by the HTBI set, a first-round RT-PCR was run on the TCR CDR3. Via MiXCR, TCRdb re-called the multiplex PCR reads, giving one row per CDR3 protein. The repertoire holds hundreds of thousands of distinct CDR3 sequences, with less than 15% as singletons. Graves' hyperthyroidism showing no ophthalmopathy progression within 18 months was considered stable. Study findings and constraints: Before onset, ophthalmopathy was predicted by the model a median about six months earlier.

This CDR3 spans 17 amino acids. V was clipped by 4 bases and J by 5 bases; unmatched bases: 15. Ten or more counts support this clonotype. No antigen is known for it. Source material: blood. This receptor was identified in a woman aged 18-30 years with Graves' hyperthyroidism. The gene calls are TRBV12-3 or TRBV12-4 and TRBJ2-3, with 7 positions matching TRBD2. The CDR3 region is CASSSLGSGERGDTQYF. The CDR3 DNA reads as TGTGCCAGCAGTTCCCTAGGAAGCGGGGAAAGGGGAGATACGCAGTATTTT.